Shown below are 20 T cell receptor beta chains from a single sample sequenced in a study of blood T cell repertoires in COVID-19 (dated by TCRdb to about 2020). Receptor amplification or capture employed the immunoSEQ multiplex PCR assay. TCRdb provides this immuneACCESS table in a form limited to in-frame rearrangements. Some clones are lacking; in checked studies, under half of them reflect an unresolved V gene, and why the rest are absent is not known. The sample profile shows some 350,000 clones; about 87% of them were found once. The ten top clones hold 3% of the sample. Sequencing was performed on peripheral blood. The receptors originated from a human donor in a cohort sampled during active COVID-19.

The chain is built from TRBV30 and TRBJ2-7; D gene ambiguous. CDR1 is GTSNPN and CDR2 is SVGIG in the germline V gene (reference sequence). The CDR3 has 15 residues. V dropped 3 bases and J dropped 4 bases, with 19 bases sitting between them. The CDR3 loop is CAWSPEVAADYEQYF. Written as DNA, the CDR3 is TGTGCCTGGAGCCCCGAAGTCGCGGCTGATTACGAGCAGTACTTC.

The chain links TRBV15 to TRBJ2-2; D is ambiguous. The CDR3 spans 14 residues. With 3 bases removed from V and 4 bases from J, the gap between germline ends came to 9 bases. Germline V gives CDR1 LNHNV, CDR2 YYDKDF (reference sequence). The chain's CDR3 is CATSSRVFTGELFF. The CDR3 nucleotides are TGTGCCACCAGCAGCCGGGTTTTCACCGGGGAGCTGTTTTTT. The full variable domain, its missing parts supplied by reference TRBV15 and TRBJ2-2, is DAMVIQNPRYQVTQFGKPVTLSCSQTLNHNVMYWYQQKSSQAPKLLFHYYDKDFNNEADTPDNFQSRRPNTSFCFLDIRSPGLGDTAMYLCATSSRVFTGELFFGEGSRLTVL.

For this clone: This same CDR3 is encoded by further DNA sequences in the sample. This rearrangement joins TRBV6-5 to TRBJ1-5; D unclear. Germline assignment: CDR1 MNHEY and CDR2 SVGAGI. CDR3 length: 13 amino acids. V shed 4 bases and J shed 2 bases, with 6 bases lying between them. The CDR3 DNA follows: TGTGCCAGCAGTTTACAAGGCAATCAGCCCCAGCATTTT. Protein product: CASSLQGNQPQHF.

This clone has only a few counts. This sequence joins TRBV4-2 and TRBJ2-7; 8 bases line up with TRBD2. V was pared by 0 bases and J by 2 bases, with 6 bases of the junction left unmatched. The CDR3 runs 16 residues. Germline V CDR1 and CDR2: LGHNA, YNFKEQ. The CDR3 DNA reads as TGTGCCAGCAGCCAAGATGTGAGCGGGGGACCCTACGAGCAGTACTTC. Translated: CASSQDVSGGPYEQYF.

The CDR3 region has the DNA TGTGCCAGCAGCTTAGCGGGTGACAATAACTATGGCTACACCTTC. It specifies CASSLAGDNNYGYTF. The chain uses TRBV7-9 and TRBJ1-2; D uncertain. Trimming pared 0 bases from V and 1 base from J, leaving 9 bases between. The CDR3 spans 15 residues. CDR1 and CDR2 (germline): SEHNR, FQNEAQ (reference sequence).

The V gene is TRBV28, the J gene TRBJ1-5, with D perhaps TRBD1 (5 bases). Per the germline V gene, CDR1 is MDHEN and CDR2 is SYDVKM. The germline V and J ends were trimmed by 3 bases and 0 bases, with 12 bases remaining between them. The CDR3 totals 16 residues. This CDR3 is CASSFPQGYSNQPQHF. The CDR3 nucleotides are TGTGCCAGCAGTTTCCCCCAGGGTTATAGCAATCAGCCCCAGCATTTT.

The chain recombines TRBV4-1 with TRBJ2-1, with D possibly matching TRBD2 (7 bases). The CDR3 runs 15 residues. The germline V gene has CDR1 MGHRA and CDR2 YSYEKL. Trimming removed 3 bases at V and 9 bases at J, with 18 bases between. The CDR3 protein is CASSQWGGLWSEQFF. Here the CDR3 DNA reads TGCGCCAGCAGCCAGTGGGGGGGCCTGTGGAGTGAGCAGTTCTTC.

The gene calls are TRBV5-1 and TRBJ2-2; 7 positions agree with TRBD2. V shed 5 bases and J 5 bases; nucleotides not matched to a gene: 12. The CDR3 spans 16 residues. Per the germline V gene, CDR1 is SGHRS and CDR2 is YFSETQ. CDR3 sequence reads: CASRRGTGAGTGELFF. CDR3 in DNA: TGCGCCAGCAGGCGGGGGACGGGCGCCGGTACCGGGGAGCTGTTTTTT.

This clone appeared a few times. CDR3 sequence: CASSPEQQNTEAFF. The CDR3, as DNA: TGTGCCAGCAGTCCAGAACAGCAGAACACTGAAGCTTTCTTT. The chain links TRBV3-1 (or the pseudogene TRBV3-2) to TRBJ1-1; the D is unclear. This CDR3 comprises 14 residues. The germline V gene has CDR1 LGHDT and CDR2 YNNKEL (reference sequence). V lost 6 bases and J lost 1, with 12 bases in between.

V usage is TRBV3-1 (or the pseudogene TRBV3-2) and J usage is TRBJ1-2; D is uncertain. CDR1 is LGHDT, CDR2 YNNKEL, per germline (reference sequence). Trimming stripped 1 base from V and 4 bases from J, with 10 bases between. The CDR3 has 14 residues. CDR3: CASSQGTSRYGYTF. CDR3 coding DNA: TGTGCCAGCAGCCAAGGGACTTCGCGCTATGGCTACACCTTC.

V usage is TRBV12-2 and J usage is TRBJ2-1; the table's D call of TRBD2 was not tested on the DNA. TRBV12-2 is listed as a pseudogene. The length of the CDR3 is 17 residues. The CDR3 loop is CASRPQGKAGRSNEQFF. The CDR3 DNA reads TGTGCAAGTCGGCCTCAGGGAAAAGCGGGGAGATCCAATGAGCAGTTCTTC.

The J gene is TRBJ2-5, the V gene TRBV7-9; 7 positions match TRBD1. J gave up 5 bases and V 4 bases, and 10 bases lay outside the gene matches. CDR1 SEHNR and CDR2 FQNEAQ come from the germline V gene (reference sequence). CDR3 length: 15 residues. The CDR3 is CASSSFRDSGETQYF. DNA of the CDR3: TGTGCCAGCAGCTCCTTTCGGGACAGTGGGGAGACCCAGTACTTC.

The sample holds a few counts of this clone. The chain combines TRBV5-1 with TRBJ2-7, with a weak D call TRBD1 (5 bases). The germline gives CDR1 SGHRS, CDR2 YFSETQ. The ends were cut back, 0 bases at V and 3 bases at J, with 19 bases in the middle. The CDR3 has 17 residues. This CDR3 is CASSLALRQTAYYEQYF. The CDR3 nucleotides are TGCGCCAGCAGCTTGGCCCTAAGGCAGACAGCCTACTACGAGCAGTACTTC.

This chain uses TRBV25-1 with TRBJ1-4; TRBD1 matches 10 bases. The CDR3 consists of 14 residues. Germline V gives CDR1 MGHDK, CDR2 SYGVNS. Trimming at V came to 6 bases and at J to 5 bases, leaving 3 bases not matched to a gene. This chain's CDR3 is CASSRTGGNEKLFF. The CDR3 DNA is TGTGCCAGCAGCAGGACAGGGGGAAATGAAAAACTGTTTTTT.

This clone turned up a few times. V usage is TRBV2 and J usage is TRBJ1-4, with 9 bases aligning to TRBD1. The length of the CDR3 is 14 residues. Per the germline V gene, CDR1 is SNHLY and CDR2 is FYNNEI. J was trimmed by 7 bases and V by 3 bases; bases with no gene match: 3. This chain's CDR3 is CASSEMGQGEKLFF. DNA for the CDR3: TGTGCCAGCAGTGAGATGGGACAGGGTGAAAAACTGTTTTTT.

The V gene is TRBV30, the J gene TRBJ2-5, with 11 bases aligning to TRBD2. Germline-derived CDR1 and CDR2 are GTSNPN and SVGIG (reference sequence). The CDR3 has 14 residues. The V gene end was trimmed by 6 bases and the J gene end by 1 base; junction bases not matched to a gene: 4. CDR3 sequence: CACPLAGAQETQYF. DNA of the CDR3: TGTGCCTGTCCACTAGCGGGGGCCCAAGAGACCCAGTACTTC.

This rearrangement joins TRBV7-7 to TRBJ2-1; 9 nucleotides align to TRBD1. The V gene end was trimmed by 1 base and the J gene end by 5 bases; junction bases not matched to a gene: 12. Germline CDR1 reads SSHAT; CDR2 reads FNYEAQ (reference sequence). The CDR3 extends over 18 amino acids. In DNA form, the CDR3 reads TGTGCCAGCAGCTTAGGCCCAACCGGACAGGGGTTCCACAATGAGCAGTTCTTC. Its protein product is CASSLGPTGQGFHNEQFF.

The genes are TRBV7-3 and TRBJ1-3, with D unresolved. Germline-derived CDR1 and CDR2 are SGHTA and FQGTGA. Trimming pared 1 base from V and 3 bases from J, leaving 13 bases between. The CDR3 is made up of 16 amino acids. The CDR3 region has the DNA TGTGCCAGCAGCTTAAGCAGGACTAAGGGTGGAAACACCATATATTTT. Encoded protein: CASSLSRTKGGNTIYF.

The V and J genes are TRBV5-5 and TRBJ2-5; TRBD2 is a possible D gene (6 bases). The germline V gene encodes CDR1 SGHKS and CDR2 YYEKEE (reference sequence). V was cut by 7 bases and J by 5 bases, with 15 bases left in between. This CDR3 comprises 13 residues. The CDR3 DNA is TGTGCCAGCGCCCACGCGGGGCGGGAGACCCAGTACTTC. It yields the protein CASAHAGRETQYF.

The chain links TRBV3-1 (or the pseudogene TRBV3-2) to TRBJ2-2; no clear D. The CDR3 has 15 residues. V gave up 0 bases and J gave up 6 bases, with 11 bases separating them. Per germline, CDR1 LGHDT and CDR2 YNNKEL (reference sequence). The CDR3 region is CASSQEVLASGELFF. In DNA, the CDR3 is TGTGCCAGCAGCCAAGAGGTCTTGGCATCCGGGGAGCTGTTTTTT.